The next 15 T cell receptor beta chains were all read from a single sample in a study of T cells in Graves' hyperthyroidism and ophthalmopathy. From RNA transcripts, TCR beta CDR3 regions were amplified. The study used the HTBI primer set for a first-round RT-PCR of the TCR CDR3. TCRdb called the multiplex PCR reads again in MiXCR, with one record for every CDR3 protein. The table has some 550,000 distinct CDR3 sequences, about 16% seen once; the top ten hold under 3.5%. The specimen was blood. These receptors were taken from a middle-aged woman with Graves' ophthalmopathy.

This clonotype was detected a few times. The genes are TRBV12-3 or TRBV12-4 and TRBJ2-7; D is tentatively TRBD1 or TRBD2 (7 bases each). The V end was cut by 7 bases, the J end by 6 bases, with 19 bases between. CDR3 length equals 14 residues. In nucleotides, the CDR3 is TGTGCCAGCACCGCGGGAGAGGGGGCCTTCGAGCAGTACTTC. Residues: CASTAGEGAFEQYF.

This clonotype has a count of ten or more. V is TRBV12-3 or TRBV12-4 and J is TRBJ1-5, with unresolved D. The V end was cut by 3 bases, the J end by 1 base, with 10 bases between. The CDR3 sequence is 15 residues long. Here the CDR3 reads CASSFGQISNQPQHF. The CDR3 nucleotides are TGTGCCAGCAGTTTTGGTCAGATAAGCAATCAGCCCCAGCATTTT.

This clonotype has a handful of counts. V gene TRBV10-3 combines with J gene TRBJ1-1, with TRBD1 matching over 11 bases. Germline lookup yields CDR1 ENHRY and CDR2 SYGVKD. Losses at the gene ends were 8 bases for V and 1 base for J; bases not matched to a gene: 12. CDR3 length: 17 amino acids. The CDR3 coding sequence is TGTGCCATCTCAAAGAGGACAGGGGGCAGGGAGAACACTGAAGCTTTCTTT. Protein product: CAISKRTGGRENTEAFF.

This clonotype was counted many times. The chain has TRBV11-2 and TRBJ2-3; D possibly corresponds to TRBD2 (6 bases). The germline V and J ends were trimmed by 2 bases and 5 bases, with 14 bases remaining between them. Looked up from germline, CDR1 is SGHAT and CDR2 is FQNNGV. The CDR3 sequence is 15 residues long. CDR3 DNA: TGTGCCAGCAGCTTAAGCATTAGGAGGGGAGATACGCAGTATTTT. Protein product: CASSLSIRRGDTQYF.

In this sample, this clonotype turned up a few times. This could be a read error, since a much larger clone is one nucleotide away. The V call is TRBV11-2, the J call TRBJ1-2; 10 bases match TRBD1. Germline assignment: CDR1 SGHAT and CDR2 FQNNGV. The length of the CDR3 is 16 residues. CDR3 region: CASSDGTGAPNYGCTF. The CDR3, as DNA: TGTGCCAGCAGCGACGGGACAGGGGCACCTAACTATGGCTGCACCTTC.

This clonotype was seen many times. The chain couples TRBV20-1 to TRBJ2-7, with D perhaps matching TRBD1 (6 bases). This CDR3 comprises 11 residues. V shed 6 bases and J shed 5 bases, with 11 bases lying between them. CDR1 and CDR2 (germline): DFQATT, SNEGSKA (reference sequence). The CDR3 protein is CSAEGTNEQYF. The CDR3 nucleotides are TGCAGTGCGGAAGGGACAAACGAGCAGTACTTC.

V usage is TRBV20-1 and J usage is TRBJ2-1, with TRBD1 matching 8 bases. The CDR3 extends over 15 amino acids. Per germline, CDR1 DFQATT and CDR2 SNEGSKA (reference sequence). Trimming cost V 0 bases and J 6 bases; bases outside gene matches: 7. The CDR3 loop is CSARDAATGVNEQFF. In DNA, the CDR3 is TGCAGTGCTAGAGATGCAGCGACAGGGGTCAATGAGCAGTTCTTC.

This chain connects TRBV5-4 to TRBJ1-4, with TRBD1 matching 9 bases. Trimming removed 1 base from V and 7 bases from J; junction bases left unmatched: 5. Germline V gene lookup returns CDR1 SGHNT and CDR2 YYREEE (reference sequence). The CDR3 is 15 residues long. CDR3 in amino acids: CASSLSGTGSEKLFF. DNA for the CDR3: TGTGCCAGCAGCTTGTCTGGGACAGGGAGTGAAAAACTGTTTTTT.

This clonotype was recorded at least ten times. The chain has TRBV28 and TRBJ1-2; perhaps TRBD1 as D (5 bases). This CDR3 spans 12 amino acids. V was clipped by 8 bases and J by 5 bases, with 12 bases between them. Per the germline V gene, CDR1 is MDHEN and CDR2 is SYDVKM. The CDR3 region has the DNA TGTGCCAGCGGGCAGGGAGATTATGGCTACACCTTC. Amino acid sequence: CASGQGDYGYTF.

This chain connects TRBV12-3 or TRBV12-4 to TRBJ1-2, with D possibly being TRBD1 (5 bases). The CDR3 extends over 17 amino acids. The V and J ends lost 5 bases and 8 bases respectively, with 27 bases between them. The CDR3 region has the DNA TGTGCCAGCAGTGGCGGAGGAGGCTCCAGGGTTCGTTCCGGCTACACCTTC. Translating it yields CASSGGGGSRVRSGYTF.

CDR3 sequence: CASSLVGQGTEAFF. In DNA form, the CDR3 reads TGTGCCAGCAGCTTAGTGGGACAGGGGACTGAAGCTTTCTTT. This sequence joins TRBV7-9 and TRBJ1-1; 10 bases map to TRBD1. This CDR3 has 14 amino acids. V lost 1 base and J lost 5; bases outside the gene matches: 1. Looked up from germline, CDR1 is SEHNR and CDR2 is FQNEAQ (reference sequence).

This clonotype has at least ten counts. The chain couples TRBV9 to TRBJ2-1; 13 bases map to TRBD2. V gave up 4 bases and J gave up 3 bases; unmatched junction bases: 10. From germline, CDR1 is SGDLS and CDR2 YYNGEE. The CDR3 sequence is 18 residues long. The DNA of the CDR3 is TGTGCCAGCAGCCCACGGACTAGCGGGAGTTCCCTCTACAATGAGCAGTTCTTC. Translated, it gives CASSPRTSGSSLYNEQFF.

This clonotype has at least ten counts. The chain links TRBV29-1 to TRBJ2-7; 7 bases are a match to TRBD1. Trimming at V came to 6 bases and at J to 2 bases, leaving 10 bases not matched to a gene. The length of the CDR3 is 14 residues. CDR1 SQVTM and CDR2 ANQGSEA come from the germline V gene. CDR3: CSVTGQTLPYEQYF. The DNA of the CDR3 is TGCAGCGTAACGGGACAGACACTGCCCTACGAGCAGTACTTC.

This clonotype was counted between two and nine times. This chain uses TRBV12-3 or TRBV12-4 with TRBJ2-1; no clear D gene. The CDR3 spans 12 residues. Trimming pared 5 bases from V and 8 bases from J, leaving 10 bases between. CDR3 residues: CASSADIYEQFF. The CDR3 region has the DNA TGTGCCAGCAGTGCGGATATCTATGAGCAGTTCTTC.

This clonotype was observed a few times. The chain combines TRBV29-1 with TRBJ2-1; TRBD2 aligns across 9 bases. With 6 bases clipped from V and 8 bases from J, the junction kept 8 bases outside the gene matches. CDR1 is SQVTM, CDR2 ANQGSEA, per germline. This CDR3 has 13 residues. CDR3 in DNA: TGCAGCGTCTGGGGGCGGGAGGGCTATGAGCAGTTCTTC. Protein product: CSVWGREGYEQFF.